The 9 T cell receptor beta chains below come from one sample, sequenced in a study of T-cell reconstitution after alpha-beta-depleted transplantation in children. Unique molecular identifiers were incorporated during preparation of the TCRbeta library. TCRdb passed the PCR reads through MiXCR, listing each CDR3 protein once. The sample has 490,000 or so distinct CDR3 sequences, roughly an eighth seen once. The specimen comprised PBMCs from the stem cell graft donor, sampled from the stem cell graft. The source is a human donor who donated a stem cell graft to a child with combined immunodeficiency.

This clonotype was seen more than once but under ten times. The rearrangement links TRBV7-9 to TRBJ2-1; TRBD2 is a possible D gene (6 bases). Per the germline V gene, CDR1 is SEHNR and CDR2 is FQNEAQ (reference sequence). The CDR3 loop spans 17 amino acids. V lost 1 base to trimming and J lost 3 bases, with 16 bases between them. The CDR3 DNA follows: TGTGCCAGCAGCTTAGAATCAGGGACTGCTCTCTACAATGAGCAGTTCTTC. This codes for CASSLESGTALYNEQFF.

At least ten counts were recorded for this clonotype. The chain employs TRBV25-1 and TRBJ2-2; a weak D match, TRBD1 (5 bases). Germline V lookup: CDR1 MGHDK, CDR2 SYGVNS. Between the trimmed V and J ends, which lost 4 bases and 2 bases, there was a span of 11 bases. This CDR3 is built from 15 residues. This CDR3 reads CASSVRTHNTGELFF. The CDR3 coding sequence is TGTGCCAGCAGTGTTAGGACACATAACACCGGGGAGCTGTTTTTT.

The genes are TRBV11-3 and TRBJ2-1, with D tentatively TRBD1 (5 bases). This CDR3 is 17 amino acids long. The germline V and J ends were trimmed by 5 bases and 3 bases, with 20 bases remaining between them. The germline V gene has CDR1 SGHNT and CDR2 YENEEA. The CDR3 sequence is CASSQGPGWRSYNEQFF. The CDR3, as DNA: TGTGCCAGCAGCCAGGGCCCTGGGTGGCGGAGCTACAATGAGCAGTTCTTC.

This clonotype has at least ten counts. The chain couples TRBV4-2 to TRBJ2-7; D is unclear. CDR1 and CDR2 (germline): LGHNA, YNFKEQ. The V end lost 0 bases, the J end lost 3 bases, and 6 bases lay between the germline ends. The CDR3 length is 13 residues. The CDR3 DNA is TGTGCCAGCAGCCAAGATGGGAACTACGAGCAGTACTTC. This encodes CASSQDGNYEQYF.

This clonotype was recorded at least ten times. The V and J genes are TRBV9 and TRBJ2-3, with D tentatively TRBD2 (5 bases). Trimming removed 0 bases from V and 7 bases from J, with 15 bases in between. CDR3 length: 15 amino acids. CDR1 and CDR2 from the germline V gene are SGDLS and YYNGEE. Here the CDR3 reads CASSVEWETVHTQYF. DNA of the CDR3: TGTGCCAGCAGCGTAGAGTGGGAGACGGTTCATACGCAGTATTTT.

This rearrangement joins TRBV29-1 to TRBJ2-5; the match to TRBD2 covers 13 bases. V lost 6 bases, J lost 2 bases, and 18 bases stayed unmatched. CDR1 is SQVTM and CDR2 is ANQGSEA in the germline V gene. CDR3 length: 19 amino acids. The CDR3 is CSVPGGDGTSGMPQETQYF. CDR3 sequence (DNA): TGCAGCGTCCCCGGGGGGGATGGGACTAGCGGGATGCCTCAAGAGACCCAGTACTTC.

The chain employs TRBV4-3 and TRBJ2-7; D is uncertain. Germline-derived CDR1 and CDR2 are LGHNA and YSLEER. The CDR3 contains 14 residues. V was pared by 0 bases and J by 3 bases, with 9 bases between. Here the CDR3 reads CASSQDALFYEQYF. In nucleotides, the CDR3 is TGCGCCAGCAGCCAAGATGCACTGTTCTACGAGCAGTACTTC.

V gene TRBV24-1 combines with J gene TRBJ1-2, with D unclear. The CDR3 covers 12 residues. V lost 4 bases, J lost 7 bases, and 9 bases lay in between. CDR1 and CDR2 from the germline V gene are KGHDR and SFDVKD. CDR3 bases: TGTGCCACCAGTGAGGGTACGGCTGGCTACACCTTC. Its translation: CATSEGTAGYTF.

The J gene is TRBJ2-5, the V gene TRBV20-1; D may be TRBD1 (6 bases). The V end lost 0 bases, the J end lost 4 bases, and 15 bases lay between the germline ends. Germline CDR1 DFQATT, CDR2 SNEGSKA (reference sequence). The length of the CDR3 is 15 residues. As DNA, the CDR3 is TGCAGTGCTAGAGATATCGGGGCACAGGGAGAGACCCAGTACTTC. Translation: CSARDIGAQGETQYF.